Given below is one T cell receptor (beta chain) in context. Its antigen is as yet unknown. CDR1 is SGHRS, CDR2 YFSETQ, per germline. The CDR3 is made up of 13 amino acids. The sample originates from a study of cytomegalovirus exposure and HLA in healthy donors. PCR involved 60 Vbeta and 13 Jbeta primers. Profiling relied on immunoSEQ multiplex PCR, and the TCRdb table lists in-frame clones only, not all of them. The sample contains tens of thousands of clones, under 85% of which appear only once. Notes on the study in general: It was assumed in the presence/absence analyses that sequencing depth was roughly uniform across donors.

The chain combines TRBV5-1 with TRBJ2-5; perhaps TRBD1 as D (6 bases). The J call may be mistaken, given a closer DNA end match to TRBJ2-7. What was sequenced was PBMCs. The TCR originated in a male donor in good health and CMV-seropositive. CDR3 nucleotides: TGCGCCAGCAGCTTCAGGGGAGACCACGAGCAGTACTTC. Protein product: CASSFRGDHEQYF.